This TCR beta chain was captured by sequencing in a study of blood T cell repertoires in COVID-19. Assay: immunoSEQ multiplex PCR; the TCRdb copy retains only in-frame clones and omits some. Of 220,000 or so clones detected, roughly 84% appear once; the ten largest clones hold 5.5% to 7.5%. This clone was picked up one time. V shed 4 bases and J 7 bases; nucleotides not matched to a gene: 8. This CDR3 region has 16 residues. Germline V lookup: CDR1 SGHTA, CDR2 FQGNSA. This TCR derives from a woman between 40 and 55 years old who had recovered from COVID-19. V gene TRBV7-2 combines with J gene TRBJ2-1; 12 positions agree with TRBD2. The sample comprised PBMCs or T cells enriched from blood (not recorded which). CDR3 DNA: TGTGCCAGCAGCTCCCGGCTAGCGGGAGGGTGGAATGAGCAGTTCTTC. Encoded protein: CASSSRLAGGWNEQFF.